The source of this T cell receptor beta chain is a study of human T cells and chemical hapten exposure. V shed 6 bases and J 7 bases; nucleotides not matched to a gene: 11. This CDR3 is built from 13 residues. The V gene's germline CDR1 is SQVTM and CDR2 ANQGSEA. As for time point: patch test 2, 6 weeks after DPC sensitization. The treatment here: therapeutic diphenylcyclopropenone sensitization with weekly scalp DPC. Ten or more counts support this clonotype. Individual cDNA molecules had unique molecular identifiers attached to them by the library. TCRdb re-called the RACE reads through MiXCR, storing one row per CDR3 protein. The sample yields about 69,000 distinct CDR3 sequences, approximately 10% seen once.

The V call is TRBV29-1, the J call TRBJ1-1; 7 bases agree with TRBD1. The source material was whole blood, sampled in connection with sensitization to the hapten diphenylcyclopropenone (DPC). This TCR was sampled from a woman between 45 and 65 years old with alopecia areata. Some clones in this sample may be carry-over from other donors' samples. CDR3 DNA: TGCAGCGTCGAAAGGACAGGAGCGTATGAAGCTTTCTTT. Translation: CSVERTGAYEAFF.